The 5 T cell receptor beta chains reported below all come from one sample, sequenced in a study of T cells in Graves' hyperthyroidism and ophthalmopathy. It was RNA transcripts that yielded the amplified TCR beta CDR3 regions. RT-PCR in the first round (using the HTBI primer set) targeted the TCR CDR3. MiXCR, run by TCRdb on the multiplex PCR reads, gives a single entry per CDR3 protein. This sample carries around 660,000 distinct CDR3 sequences, just under 45% of them seen once, and the ten largest clones take roughly 7.2%. Sequencing was performed on peripheral blood or thyroid tissue (not recorded which). All receptors come from an adult man with Graves' disease, either hyperthyroidism or ophthalmopathy (not recorded which).

The genes are TRBV7-2 and TRBJ2-3; weak D call: TRBD2 (6 bases). The CDR3 length is 14 residues. In germline, CDR1 is SGHTA, CDR2 FQGNSA. V lost 8 bases to trimming and J lost 1 base, with 13 bases between them. CDR3 amino acids: CASGRTIGTDTQYF. The CDR3 DNA reads as TGTGCCAGCGGCCGGACTATAGGCACAGATACGCAGTATTTT.

This clonotype has a count of ten or more. The CDR3 sequence: CASAQGANTEAFF. The CDR3 bases are TGTGCCAGCGCGCAGGGGGCGAACACTGAAGCTTTCTTT. The V and J genes are TRBV7-9 and TRBJ1-1, with TRBD1 identical over 8 bases. The CDR3 is 13 residues long. Germline assignment: CDR1 SEHNR and CDR2 FQNEAQ (reference sequence). V was clipped by 8 bases and J by 1 base; unmatched bases: 3.

This sequence joins TRBV6-5 and TRBJ2-5; D is possibly TRBD2 (6 bases). Trimming pared 6 bases from V and 3 bases from J, leaving 17 bases between. Looked up from germline, CDR1 is MNHEY and CDR2 is SVGAGI. This CDR3 is 15 amino acids long. CDR3 amino acids: CASSRGGAIKETQYF. CDR3 nucleotide sequence: TGTGCCAGCAGCAGAGGCGGGGCCATTAAAGAGACCCAGTACTTC.

The V call is TRBV25-1, the J call TRBJ2-5; D perhaps matches TRBD1 (6 bases). Germline V lookup: CDR1 MGHDK, CDR2 SYGVNS. V shed 1 base and J shed 1 base, with 16 bases lying between them. The CDR3 is 17 amino acids. The CDR3 coding sequence is TGTGCCAGCAGTGAATCCTCAGGGGAGTTGTTCCAAGAGACCCAGTACTTC. This encodes CASSESSGELFQETQYF.

The V call is TRBV7-9, the J call TRBJ1-1; a possible D gene is TRBD1 (5 bases). This CDR3 spans 15 amino acids. Trimming took 5 bases from V and 4 from J, leaving 17 bases between them. CDR1 SEHNR and CDR2 FQNEAQ come from the germline V gene (reference sequence). The CDR3: CASSQDGSGLTEAFF. The DNA for the CDR3 is TGTGCCAGCAGCCAAGATGGTTCGGGGCTCACTGAAGCTTTCTTT.